The clone carrying this TCR beta chain was detected ten times or more. Its antigen is unknown. The V end lost 6 bases, the J end lost 10 bases, and 16 bases lay between the germline ends. Per germline, CDR1 SGHTA and CDR2 FQGNSA. This CDR3 region has 13 residues. The data stem from a study of T cell repertoires in cytomegalovirus infection. Study context: Based on public TCR beta signatures, there were indications of CMV infection and of a matching HLA type.

Study-level results: Ex vivo, HLA-C-restricted CMV-specific TCR beta clonotypes prevailed over the rest of the response. Cumulative public TCR beta family frequency identified CMV carriers with the relevant HLA.

TCRdb reanalysed the reads using MiXCR and keeps one entry per CDR3 protein. The sample contains some 110,000 distinct CDR3 sequences, 9.5% to 13% of which appear only once. The sequenced sample consisted of PBMCs, sequenced either directly or after in vitro stimulation (not recorded which). The TCR was taken from a human donor in good health (CMV status not recorded). Some clones in this sample may be carry-over from other donors' samples. This rearrangement joins TRBV7-2 to TRBJ2-1; D possibly matches TRBD1 or TRBD2 (5 bases each). The CDR3 DNA reads TGTGCCAGCAGTCCCGGGCCTGGGGGAGAGCAGTTCTTC. The encoded protein is CASSPGPGGEQFF.